This T cell receptor beta chain comes out of a study of shared clonotypes between healthy human individuals. Study-level information: Three CD4 naive, three CD4 memory, two CD8 naive and one CD8 memory plate were used per donor.

V gave up 0 bases and J gave up 9 bases, with 12 bases separating them. The CDR3 extends over 14 amino acids. Germline V lookup: CDR1 SEHNR, CDR2 FQNEAQ (reference sequence). Study-level findings and limits: Sampling was confined to blood; repertoires within tissues likely differ.

Repertoires were generated with immunoSEQ multiplex PCR, while TCRdb's copy carries only in-frame clones and drops some. This table has 1 million to 1.3 million clones, 70% to 80% appearing once. This clone was found a few times. Its antigen is currently unknown. Other DNA variants within this sample encode the same CDR3. The TCR originated in a man aged 18 to 30 in good health. Some clones in this sample may be carry-over from other donors' samples. The V call is TRBV7-9, the J call TRBJ2-1, with D perhaps matching TRBD1 (6 bases). Sequencing was done on a sample of memory CD4+ T cells from PBMCs. Subset described: CD45RA-negative fraction. CDR3 nucleotides: TGTGCCAGCAGCTTAGCTTTGGGGGCCGGTGAGCAGTTCTTC. This translates into CASSLALGAGEQFF.